This T cell receptor (beta chain) was observed in a study of post-analysis software for immune sequencing data. Study findings and constraints: Significantly lower normalized Chao1 diversity was found in patients with multiple sclerosis relative to controls. Patients carried 5 or 6 TRBV segments more frequently than controls did, and TRBV5-6, TRBV5-1 and TRBV20-1 were among them.

cDNA libraries for TCR beta contained unique molecular identifiers. It was from roughly 1 to 10 million T cells that some 500,000 cDNA molecules came. TCRdb processed the PCR reads anew with MiXCR; each CDR3 protein has one entry. The table shows under 650,000 distinct CDR3 sequences, with around 40% occurring only once. CDR3 size: 15 residues. The germline gives CDR1 GTSNPN, CDR2 SVGIG (reference sequence). V was pared by 0 bases and J by 6 bases, with 17 bases between. As concerns this clonotype: Its antigen is not known.

The clonotype comes from a girl between 5 and 17 years old with multiple sclerosis. Source material: blood. The rearrangement links TRBV30 to TRBJ1-2; tentatively, D is TRBD1 (5 bases). CDR3 bases: TGTGCCTGGAGTGTTCTAGCGGGGGTTACGAATGGCTACACCTTC. Translation: CAWSVLAGVTNGYTF.